A selection of T cell receptor beta chains follows, all from one sample in a study of blood T cell repertoires in COVID-19. The protocol was immunoSEQ multiplex PCR, while the TCRdb copy is restricted to in-frame clones and leaves out a portion. The data contain 99,000 or so clones, approximately 80% of them singletons. The sequencing input was peripheral blood. The receptor set was obtained from a woman between 65 and 79 years old with acute or convalescent COVID-19. CDR3s include the opening cysteine and the closing phenylalanine or tryptophan. The D gene is left open where the match is weak. Size values are once, few and many counts, or a class for expanded clones, and some rows have none.

d_gene: TRBD1
j_gene: TRBJ2-1
abundance: -
v_gene: TRBV7-8
CDR3nt: TGTGCCAGCAGCTCTCGGGACAGGGGCAATGAGCAGTTCTTC
CDR3aa: CASSSRDRGNEQFF

d_gene: TRBD1
j_gene: TRBJ1-4
abundance: -
v_gene: TRBV4-3
CDR3nt: TGCGCCAGTACCCGACAGGGAACTAATGAAAAACTGTTTTTT
CDR3aa: CASTRQGTNEKLFF

d_gene: -
j_gene: TRBJ2-2
abundance: -
v_gene: TRBV6-5
CDR3nt: TGTGCCAGCAGACGAGGCGACGGGGAGCTGTTTTTT
CDR3aa: CASRRGDGELFF

d_gene: -
j_gene: TRBJ2-1
abundance: -
v_gene: TRBV19
CDR3nt: TGTGCCAGTAGTATCGTCCTGAGCTCCTACAATGAGCAGTTCTTC
CDR3aa: CASSIVLSSYNEQFF

d_gene: TRBD1
j_gene: TRBJ2-7
abundance: -
v_gene: TRBV30
CDR3nt: TGTGCCTGGAGCCCCAGACCGACAGGGTTTGTGACGGAGCAGTACTTC
CDR3aa: CAWSPRPTGFVTEQYF

d_gene: TRBD2
j_gene: TRBJ2-2
abundance: few
v_gene: TRBV27
CDR3nt: TGTGCCAGCTCCCCCCGGACACTAGCGGGAGCCGGGGAGCTGTTTTTT
CDR3aa: CASSPRTLAGAGELFF

d_gene: -
j_gene: TRBJ2-2
abundance: -
v_gene: TRBV13
CDR3nt: TGTGCCAGCAGCTCGCCTCCACAGAACACCGGGGAGCTGTTTTTT
CDR3aa: CASSSPPQNTGELFF

d_gene: TRBD2
j_gene: TRBJ2-2
abundance: few
v_gene: TRBV2
CDR3nt: TGTGCCAGCAGTTCGACTAGCGGGGGGTGGCGGGGCACCGGGGAGCTGTTTTTT
CDR3aa: CASSSTSGGWRGTGELFF

d_gene: TRBD2
j_gene: TRBJ2-1
abundance: -
v_gene: TRBV6-2/TRBV6-3
CDR3nt: TGTGCCAGCAGTTACGGGACTAGCGGGAGATGGAATGAGCAGTTCTTC
CDR3aa: CASSYGTSGRWNEQFF

d_gene: TRBD1
j_gene: TRBJ1-1
abundance: -
v_gene: TRBV2
CDR3nt: TGTGCCAGCAGTGGACGCGGGACAGCTGAAGCTTTCTTT
CDR3aa: CASSGRGTAEAFF

d_gene: -
j_gene: TRBJ1-2
abundance: -
v_gene: TRBV28
CDR3nt: TGTGCCAGCAGTTTAGTTTCGATCGGGGGAGGATCCTATGGCTACACCTTC
CDR3aa: CASSLVSIGGGSYGYTF

d_gene: -
j_gene: TRBJ1-1
abundance: -
v_gene: TRBV28
CDR3nt: TGTGCCAGCAGTCCAGCTCGAAGTGAGGATTATCTGAACACTGAAGCTTTCTTT
CDR3aa: CASSPARSEDYLNTEAFF

d_gene: -
j_gene: TRBJ2-7
abundance: few
v_gene: TRBV4-3
CDR3nt: TGCGCCAGCAGTCTGCGGCCCTCCGGCACGGAGCAGTACTTC
CDR3aa: CASSLRPSGTEQYF

d_gene: -
j_gene: TRBJ1-5
abundance: few
v_gene: TRBV27
CDR3nt: TGTGCCAGCAGTTTAACACAGGGTAGCAATCAGCCCCAGCATTTT
CDR3aa: CASSLTQGSNQPQHF

d_gene: TRBD2
j_gene: TRBJ2-1
abundance: -
v_gene: TRBV19
CDR3nt: TGTGCCAGTAGCCCCAATCTAGCGGGATCTCGGTATGAGCAGTTCTTC
CDR3aa: CASSPNLAGSRYEQFF

d_gene: TRBD2
j_gene: TRBJ2-3
abundance: -
v_gene: TRBV6-1
CDR3nt: TGTGCCAGCAGGGTAGCGGGGGGAGCAGATACGCAGTATTTT
CDR3aa: CASRVAGGADTQYF

d_gene: -
j_gene: TRBJ2-6
abundance: -
v_gene: TRBV15
CDR3nt: TGTGCCACCAGCGCCCTCCAGGGGTCGGGGGCCAACGTCCTGACTTTC
CDR3aa: CATSALQGSGANVLTF

d_gene: -
j_gene: TRBJ2-1
abundance: -
v_gene: TRBV20-1
CDR3nt: TGCAGTGCTAGTCCGCCTGGGACACCGAGCTCCTACAATGAGCAGTTCTTC
CDR3aa: CSASPPGTPSSYNEQFF

d_gene: TRBD1
j_gene: TRBJ2-1
abundance: -
v_gene: TRBV29-1
CDR3nt: TGCAGCGTTGAAGGGACAGGGGTATACAATGAGCAGTTCTTC
CDR3aa: CSVEGTGVYNEQFF

d_gene: TRBD1
j_gene: TRBJ2-1
abundance: -
v_gene: TRBV6-2/TRBV6-3
CDR3nt: TGTGCCAGCAGTTACGCCCACTACCGGGACAGGATTACGGATGAGCAGTTCTTC
CDR3aa: CASSYAHYRDRITDEQFF

d_gene: -
j_gene: TRBJ2-7
abundance: -
v_gene: TRBV29-1
CDR3nt: TGCAGCGTTACCTTCGGGACAACCTACGAGCAGTACTTC
CDR3aa: CSVTFGTTYEQYF

d_gene: -
j_gene: TRBJ2-3
abundance: -
v_gene: TRBV10-3
CDR3nt: TGTGCCATCAGTGGCCAGGGGCCGGGCACAGATACGCAGTATTTT
CDR3aa: CAISGQGPGTDTQYF

d_gene: -
j_gene: TRBJ2-6
abundance: -
v_gene: TRBV7-2
CDR3nt: TGTGCCAGCAAGCCCGGGAACTCTGGGGCCAACGTCCTGACTTTC
CDR3aa: CASKPGNSGANVLTF

d_gene: TRBD1
j_gene: TRBJ1-1
abundance: once
v_gene: TRBV6-2/TRBV6-3
CDR3nt: TGTGCCAGCAGTTACTTCGGACAGGGAAGTCGGAACACTGAAGCTTTCTTT
CDR3aa: CASSYFGQGSRNTEAFF

d_gene: TRBD2
j_gene: TRBJ2-1
abundance: -
v_gene: TRBV6-2/TRBV6-3
CDR3nt: TGTGCCAGCAGTTTCCTAGCGGGTCCAAATGAGCAGTTCTTC
CDR3aa: CASSFLAGPNEQFF

d_gene: -
j_gene: TRBJ2-1
abundance: -
v_gene: TRBV7-9
CDR3nt: TGTGCCAGCAGCTTAGGTCCCTCTACTAATGAGCAGTTCTTC
CDR3aa: CASSLGPSTNEQFF

d_gene: TRBD2
j_gene: TRBJ2-7
abundance: -
v_gene: TRBV3-1/TRBV3-2
CDR3nt: TGTGCCAGCAGCCAAAGCGGGGGGGTAGGCGAGCAGTACTTC
CDR3aa: CASSQSGGVGEQYF

d_gene: TRBD2
j_gene: TRBJ2-5
abundance: -
v_gene: TRBV2
CDR3nt: TGTGCCAGCAGTGAGGCTAGCGGGAGGGCCCAAGAGACCCAGTACTTC
CDR3aa: CASSEASGRAQETQYF

d_gene: TRBD1
j_gene: TRBJ1-3
abundance: few
v_gene: TRBV7-9
CDR3nt: TGTGCCAGCAGCCTCACTACAGGGGGATCTGGAAACACCATATATTTT
CDR3aa: CASSLTTGGSGNTIYF

d_gene: -
j_gene: TRBJ1-2
abundance: once
v_gene: TRBV5-6
CDR3nt: TGTGCCAGCAGCTTGGGGCAAGTTGGCTACACCTTC
CDR3aa: CASSLGQVGYTF

d_gene: -
j_gene: TRBJ1-1
abundance: -
v_gene: TRBV15
CDR3nt: TGTGCCACCAGCAGGGATAGGAGGCTAGCTTTCTTT
CDR3aa: CATSRDRRLAFF

d_gene: -
j_gene: TRBJ2-7
abundance: -
v_gene: TRBV5-1
CDR3nt: TGCGCCAGCAGCTTAGACCCACAGGGAGCTTACTCCTACGAGCAGTACTTC
CDR3aa: CASSLDPQGAYSYEQYF

d_gene: TRBD1
j_gene: TRBJ1-1
abundance: -
v_gene: TRBV19
CDR3nt: TGTGCCAGTAGTCCACGACAGGGCCGGACTGAAGCTTTCTTT
CDR3aa: CASSPRQGRTEAFF

d_gene: TRBD1
j_gene: TRBJ2-7
abundance: -
v_gene: TRBV5-1
CDR3nt: TGCGCCAGCAGCCCGGGACAGGGGACCTCCTACGAGCAGTACTTC
CDR3aa: CASSPGQGTSYEQYF

d_gene: -
j_gene: TRBJ2-3
abundance: -
v_gene: TRBV24-1
CDR3nt: TGTGCCACCAGTAGAACGGGGGAGGATACGCAGTATTTT
CDR3aa: CATSRTGEDTQYF

d_gene: TRBD1
j_gene: TRBJ1-1
abundance: -
v_gene: TRBV5-1
CDR3nt: TGCGCCAGCACCCCAGGGGGGAACACTGAAGCTTTCTTT
CDR3aa: CASTPGGNTEAFF

d_gene: TRBD1
j_gene: TRBJ2-7
abundance: -
v_gene: TRBV11-2
CDR3nt: TGTGCCAGCAGCTTAGCCGGACAGGGGAGGGACGAGCAGTACTTC
CDR3aa: CASSLAGQGRDEQYF

d_gene: TRBD2
j_gene: TRBJ2-1
abundance: few
v_gene: TRBV2
CDR3nt: TGTGCCAGCAGCCCTCCGGGACTAGCGGGAGGGAGCTCCTACAATGAGCAGTTCTTC
CDR3aa: CASSPPGLAGGSSYNEQFF

d_gene: -
j_gene: TRBJ1-1
abundance: -
v_gene: TRBV27
CDR3nt: TGTGCCAGCAGTTCCACCCACAACAGGGTAGGGACCGCTTTCTTT
CDR3aa: CASSSTHNRVGTAFF

d_gene: -
j_gene: TRBJ1-2
abundance: -
v_gene: TRBV6-5
CDR3nt: TGTGCCAGCAGCGTCGACAAAAACTATGGCTACACCTTC
CDR3aa: CASSVDKNYGYTF

d_gene: -
j_gene: TRBJ1-5
abundance: -
v_gene: TRBV19
CDR3nt: TGTGCCAGTAGTATAGACGGGGGGGCAAGCAATCAGCCCCAGCATTTT
CDR3aa: CASSIDGGASNQPQHF

d_gene: -
j_gene: TRBJ1-2
abundance: -
v_gene: TRBV2
CDR3nt: TGTGCCAGCAGTGAAATACTTGGGGGCCCTTACTATGGCTACACCTTC
CDR3aa: CASSEILGGPYYGYTF

d_gene: -
j_gene: TRBJ1-1
abundance: -
v_gene: TRBV12-3/TRBV12-4
CDR3nt: TGTGCCAGCAGTTCCCAACTTTCAGAAGCTTTCTTT
CDR3aa: CASSSQLSEAFF

d_gene: TRBD1
j_gene: TRBJ1-4
abundance: -
v_gene: TRBV12-5
CDR3nt: TGTGCTAGTCCCCAAGTAACAGGGGGTGCAACTAATGAAAAACTGTTTTTT
CDR3aa: CASPQVTGGATNEKLFF

d_gene: -
j_gene: TRBJ2-5
abundance: -
v_gene: TRBV6-1
CDR3nt: TGTGCCAGCAGTGAAGGGGTCAACAGGGGAGGAGAGACCCAGTACTTC
CDR3aa: CASSEGVNRGGETQYF

d_gene: TRBD1
j_gene: TRBJ2-1
abundance: -
v_gene: TRBV6-5
CDR3nt: TGTGCCAGCAGGTCCGGGACAGGGGCCTACAATGAGCAGTTCTTC
CDR3aa: CASRSGTGAYNEQFF

d_gene: -
j_gene: TRBJ2-7
abundance: once
v_gene: TRBV3-1/TRBV3-2
CDR3nt: TGTGCCAGCAGCCAAGGGCAGGTTTCGCGCGAGCAGTACTTC
CDR3aa: CASSQGQVSREQYF

d_gene: TRBD1
j_gene: TRBJ1-2
abundance: -
v_gene: TRBV19
CDR3nt: TGTGCCAGTAGTTCGGGACAGGGGGCAGGAAGCTACACCTTC
CDR3aa: CASSSGQGAGSYTF